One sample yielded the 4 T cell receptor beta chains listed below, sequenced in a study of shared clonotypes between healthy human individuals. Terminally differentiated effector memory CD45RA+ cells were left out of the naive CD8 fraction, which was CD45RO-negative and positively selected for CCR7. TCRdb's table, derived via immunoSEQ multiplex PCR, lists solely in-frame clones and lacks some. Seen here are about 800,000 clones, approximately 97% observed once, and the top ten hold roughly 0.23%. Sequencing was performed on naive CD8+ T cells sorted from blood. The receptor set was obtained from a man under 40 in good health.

CDR3 DNA: TGTGCCAGCAGTGGGGGCGGTAGAAGGGAGGACTTCTTT. This codes for CASSGGGRREDFF. The genes are TRBV27 and TRBJ1-1; D possibly corresponds to TRBD1 (6 bases). This CDR3 has 13 amino acids. V lost 5 bases, J lost 14 bases, and 21 bases lay in between. Per germline, CDR1 MNHEY and CDR2 SMNVEV (reference sequence).

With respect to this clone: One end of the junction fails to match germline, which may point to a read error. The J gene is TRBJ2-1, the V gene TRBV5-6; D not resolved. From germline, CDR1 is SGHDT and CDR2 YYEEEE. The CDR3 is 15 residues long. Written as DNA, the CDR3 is TGTGCCGGCAGCTTGAGTCCGCTTGGTCGGAATGAGCAGTTCTTC. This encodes CAGSLSPLGRNEQFF.

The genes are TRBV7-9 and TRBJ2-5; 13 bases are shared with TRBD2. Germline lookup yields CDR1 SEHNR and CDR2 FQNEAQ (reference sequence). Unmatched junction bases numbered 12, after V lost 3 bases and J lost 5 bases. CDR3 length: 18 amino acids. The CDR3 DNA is TGTGCCAGCAGCTTCCCGGCAACTAGCGGGAGGGCCGGTGAGACCCAGTACTTC. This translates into CASSFPATSGRAGETQYF.

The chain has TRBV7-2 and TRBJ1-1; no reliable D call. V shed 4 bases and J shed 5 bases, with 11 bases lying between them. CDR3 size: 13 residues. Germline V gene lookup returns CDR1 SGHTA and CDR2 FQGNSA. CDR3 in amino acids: CASSSPGRTEAFF. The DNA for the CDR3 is TGTGCCAGCAGCTCCCCCGGACGGACTGAAGCTTTCTTT. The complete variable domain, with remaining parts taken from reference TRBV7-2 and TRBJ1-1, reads GAGVSQSPSNKVTEKGKDVELRCDPISGHTALYWYRQSLGQGLEFLIYFQGNSAPDKSGLPSDRFSAERTGGSVSTLTIQRTQQEDSAVYLCASSSPGRTEAFFGQGTRLTVV.